This paragraph covers one T cell receptor (beta chain) sequence. Germline V gene data show CDR1 as SSHAT and CDR2 as FNYEAQ (reference sequence). CDR3 length: 15 amino acids. The data belong to a study of blood T cell repertoires in COVID-19. Whole-study context: Samples of COVID-19 (acute and convalescent) were obtained from the United States, Italy and Spain.

Sequenced by immunoSEQ multiplex PCR; TCRdb stores in-frame clones only, minus some. The data contain hundreds of thousands of clones, about 90% of them singletons. The chain carries TRBV7-7 and TRBJ2-2, with D perhaps TRBD1 (6 bases). The source material was PBMCs or T cells enriched from blood (not recorded which). The TCR sequence derives from a woman under 40 who had recovered from COVID-19. The CDR3 DNA is TGTGCGACCAATAAGGGACATCCGAACACCGGGGAGCTGTTTTTT. The encoded protein is CATNKGHPNTGELFF.